These T cell receptor beta chains were read from a single sample in a study of CD8 T cells in Susac syndrome. TCRdb called the immunoSEQ multiplex PCR reads again in MiXCR, with one record for every CDR3 protein. The sample carries under 250,000 distinct CDR3 sequences, about 95% recorded once. The sequenced sample was CD4+ T cells from PBMCs. These receptors were obtained from a human donor with Susac syndrome. Each CDR3 is given with its conserved first and last residue. D genes are given only for firm matches. Size is stated for part of the rows, as once, few or many counts, or as a class when the clone is expanded.

J | size | V | D | CDR3 | DNA
TRBJ2-6 | . | TRBV11-2 | . | CASSLGYRAGANVLTF | TGTGCCAGCAGCTTAGGTTACAGGGCTGGGGCCAACGTCCTGACTTTC
TRBJ2-7 | . | TRBV12-3/TRBV12-4 | TRBD2 | CASSRLAGGNEQYF | TGTGCCAGCAGCAGACTAGCGGGGGGAAATGAGCAGTACTTC
TRBJ1-2 | once | TRBV30 | TRBD1 | CAWMGTGGYGYTF | TGTGCCTGGATGGGGACAGGGGGCTATGGCTACACCTTC
TRBJ2-1 | . | TRBV7-8 | . | CASSLVRGAGEQFF | TGTGCCAGCAGCTTAGTTCGGGGGGCAGGTGAGCAGTTCTTC
TRBJ1-6 | . | TRBV27 | . | CASSLRGRISVPLHF | TGTGCCAGCAGTTTAAGGGGCCGCATTTCGGTTCCCCTCCACTTT
TRBJ2-6 | . | TRBV20-1 | . | CSARRGSGANVLTF | TGCAGTGCTAGGAGGGGGTCTGGGGCCAACGTCCTGACTTTC
TRBJ1-2 | . | TRBV5-1 | . | CASSQDPGVNYGYTF | TGCGCCAGCAGCCAGGACCCCGGGGTGAACTATGGCTACACCTTC
TRBJ1-5 | . | TRBV6-1 | TRBD1 | CASSVDRGSVHF | TGTGCCAGCAGTGTTGACAGGGGGTCCGTGCATTTT
TRBJ2-5 | . | TRBV7-2 | TRBD2 | CASSTSGFQETQYF | TGTGCCAGTTCGACTAGCGGCTTCCAAGAGACCCAGTACTTC
TRBJ2-1 | . | TRBV2 | . | CASSAGQTYEEGEQFF | TGTGCCAGCAGTGCTGGACAGACCTACGAGGAGGGTGAGCAGTTCTTC
TRBJ2-5 | . | TRBV6-2/TRBV6-3 | . | CASSYSNSVRETQYF | TGTGCCAGCAGTTACTCGAATTCGGTCCGAGAGACCCAGTACTTC
TRBJ2-2 | . | TRBV30 | . | CAWCLLVNTGELFF | TGTGCCTGGTGCCTCTTGGTGAACACCGGGGAGCTGTTTTTT
TRBJ1-2 | . | TRBV30 | TRBD1 | CAWRASGGLGYTF | TGTGCCTGGAGAGCTTCAGGGGGACTGGGCTACACCTTC
TRBJ1-2 | . | TRBV20-1 | . | CSARPRSGPYGYTF | TGCAGTGCTAGACCTCGTTCAGGGCCCTATGGCTACACCTTC
TRBJ2-1 | . | TRBV10-3 | . | CAISRDLYNEQFF | TGTGCCATCAGCCGGGACTTATACAATGAGCAGTTCTTC
TRBJ2-7 | few | TRBV29-1 | TRBD1 | CSVGAGGGEQYF | TGCAGCGTTGGGGCAGGGGGCGGCGAGCAGTACTTC
TRBJ2-7 | once | TRBV30 | TRBD2 | CAWTWTSGTRAYEQYF | TGTGCCTGGACGTGGACTAGCGGGACTCGAGCCTACGAGCAGTACTTC
TRBJ1-1 | . | TRBV4-3 | . | CASSQDRGSLISEAFF | TGCGCCAGCAGCCAAGATCGCGGCAGCTTAATTTCTGAAGCTTTCTTT
TRBJ1-6 | once | TRBV6-1 | . | CASRRSGAVNNSPLHF | TGTGCCAGCAGACGCTCCGGGGCTGTGAATAATTCACCCCTCCACTTT
TRBJ1-1 | . | TRBV6-5 | . | CASSYNRGPEAFF | TGTGCCAGCAGTTATAATCGGGGGCCTGAAGCTTTCTTT
TRBJ2-3 | few | TRBV9 | . | CASSVVGGGTDTQYF | TGTGCCAGCAGCGTAGTCGGCGGGGGCACAGATACGCAGTATTTT
TRBJ2-5 | . | TRBV9 | TRBD1 | CASSASGGLGETQYF | TGTGCCAGCAGCGCCTCAGGGGGTCTTGGAGAGACCCAGTACTTC
TRBJ2-7 | . | TRBV20-1 | . | CSVSGRASYEQYF | TGCAGTGTTTCGGGACGGGCTTCCTACGAGCAGTACTTC
TRBJ2-3 | . | TRBV7-2 | . | CASSPNRVSTTDTQYF | TGTGCCAGCAGCCCTAACCGGGTTTCTACCACAGATACGCAGTATTTT
TRBJ1-5 | . | TRBV7-2 | . | CASSLGTALHQPQHF | TGTGCCAGCAGCTTAGGTACAGCGCTCCATCAGCCCCAGCATTTT
TRBJ2-1 | . | TRBV20-1 | . | CSARATESSYNEQFF | TGCAGTGCTAGAGCGACAGAGAGCTCCTACAATGAGCAGTTCTTC
TRBJ2-7 | . | TRBV6-2/TRBV6-3 | TRBD1 | CASSPRGQEPYEQYF | TGTGCCAGCAGCCCACGGGGACAGGAGCCATACGAGCAGTACTTC
TRBJ2-1 | . | TRBV30 | . | CAWAWKYNEQFF | TGTGCCTGGGCTTGGAAGTACAATGAGCAGTTCTTC
TRBJ2-1 | . | TRBV5-4 | TRBD1 | CASKRDRDNEQFF | TGTGCCAGCAAACGGGACAGAGACAATGAGCAGTTCTTC
TRBJ1-1 | . | TRBV18 | . | CASSKGDKNTEAFF | TGTGCCAGCTCCAAAGGGGACAAGAACACTGAAGCTTTCTTT
TRBJ1-2 | . | TRBV7-2 | . | CASSLVAGEGYTF | TGTGCCAGCAGCCTTGTGGCAGGGGAAGGCTACACCTTC
TRBJ1-5 | once | TRBV20-1 | . | CSASEGAAGGNQPQHF | TGCAGTGCTAGCGAAGGGGCTGCCGGGGGCAATCAGCCCCAGCATTTT
TRBJ2-5 | once | TRBV29-1 | TRBD2 | CSTTSGGYQETQYF | TGCAGCACGACTAGCGGGGGGTACCAAGAGACCCAGTACTTC
TRBJ2-2 | . | TRBV19 | . | CASNKNTGELFF | TGTGCCAGTAACAAGAACACCGGGGAGCTGTTTTTT
TRBJ2-1 | . | TRBV29-1 | TRBD2 | CGSQSGDSYNEQFF | TGCGGGTCCCAAAGCGGGGATTCCTACAATGAGCAGTTCTTC
TRBJ1-5 | . | TRBV24-1 | . | CATSDSQDSPNQPQHF | TGTGCCACCAGTGATTCCCAAGACAGTCCCAATCAGCCCCAGCATTTT
TRBJ2-2 | once | TRBV12-3/TRBV12-4 | . | CASITYTPNTGELFF | TGTGCCAGCATCACGTACACTCCGAACACCGGGGAGCTGTTTTTT
TRBJ1-5 | . | TRBV7-9 | . | CASRRGTDQPQHF | TGTGCCAGCAGGAGGGGGACGGATCAGCCCCAGCATTTT
TRBJ2-5 | . | TRBV27 | . | CASSPRRGQETQYF | TGTGCCAGCAGTCCCCGGCGGGGTCAAGAGACCCAGTACTTC
TRBJ2-3 | once | TRBV12-3/TRBV12-4 | TRBD2 | CASSLKLAGTTDTQYF | TGTGCCAGCAGTTTAAAACTAGCGGGGACCACAGATACGCAGTATTTT
TRBJ2-3 | . | TRBV7-9 | . | CASSWEPSRVDTQYF | TGTGCCAGCAGCTGGGAGCCCAGTAGGGTGGATACGCAGTATTTT